These 12 T cell receptor beta chains share one sample of origin, sequenced in a study of OX40 agonist ivuxolimab in advanced cancers. Produced via immunoSEQ multiplex PCR; TCRdb's table is partial and in-frame only. The repertoire includes approximately 74,000 clones, less than 95% of them detected once, and 1.5% to 2% sits in the top ten. The sequencing here drew on CD4+ or CD8+ T cells sorted from blood, taken in a trial of the OX40 agonist ivuxolimab. The receptors stem from an adult with an advanced solid tumor such as melanoma, head and neck, liver or kidney cancer.

This chain uses TRBV6-4 with TRBJ1-5, with TRBD1 as a possible D gene (5 bases). Germline CDR1 is MRHNA and CDR2 is SNTAGT. V was pared by 11 bases and J by 3 bases, with 23 bases between. This CDR3 contains 16 residues. CDR3 DNA: TGTGCCGGACAACATGAGGGCGGATGGGTCAATCAGCCCCAGCATTTT. Amino acids: CAGQHEGGWVNQPQHF.

The chain recombines TRBV6-5 with TRBJ1-2; weak D call: TRBD1 (5 bases). The V and J ends lost 6 bases and 5 bases respectively, with 16 bases between them. The germline V gene has CDR1 MNHEY and CDR2 SVGAGI. The CDR3 is 14 residues long. CDR3 coding DNA: TGTGCCAGCAGCTCCCGGGGGTCTGGGTATGGCTACACCTTC. This sequence encodes CASSSRGSGYGYTF.

This clone was counted once. V gene TRBV12-2 combines with J gene TRBJ2-7; the DNA was not used to check the table's D call, TRBD2. TRBV12-2 is listed as a pseudogene. The CDR3 sequence is 21 residues long. The CDR3 bases are TGTGCAAGTCGCTCAGCTACTAGGCCGGGTCTTCCTTCTATGAGCTCCTACGAGCAGTACTTC. Its protein product is CASRSATRPGLPSMSSYEQYF.

The chain recombines TRBV7-2 with TRBJ1-5; D might be TRBD1 (5 bases). V lost 5 bases to trimming and J lost 2 bases, with 13 bases between them. Germline V gives CDR1 SGHTA, CDR2 FQGNSA. The CDR3 has 15 residues. DNA of the CDR3: TGTGCCAGCAGCCCGACGGGGGATGGCAATCAGCCCCAGCATTTT. Protein product: CASSPTGDGNQPQHF.

This clone appeared once. The rearrangement links TRBV9 to TRBJ2-3; D is uncertain. Germline V lookup: CDR1 SGDLS, CDR2 YYNGEE. V was pared by 2 bases and J by 6 bases, with 13 bases between. The CDR3 is 14 residues long. Here the CDR3 reads CASSVRPPLDTQYF. DNA of the CDR3: TGTGCCAGCAGCGTCCGACCCCCCCTGGATACGCAGTATTTT.

The gene calls are TRBV11-3 and TRBJ1-6, with 7 bases lining up with TRBD1. V dropped 3 bases and J dropped 7; count of bases not matched to a gene: 6. This CDR3 region has 15 residues. The V gene's germline CDR1 is SGHNT and CDR2 YENEEA. The DNA for the CDR3 is TGTGCCAGCAGCTTGGGGGACAGAGCGAATTCACCCCTCCACTTT. This translates into CASSLGDRANSPLHF.

The J gene is TRBJ1-1, the V gene TRBV27; D is unresolved. This CDR3 contains 14 residues. The germline V and J ends were trimmed by 3 bases and 5 bases, with 13 bases remaining between them. Germline V CDR1 and CDR2: MNHEY, SMNVEV (reference sequence). The CDR3 sequence is CASSLNGMGTEAFF. The CDR3 DNA reads as TGTGCCAGCAGTTTGAACGGGATGGGAACTGAAGCTTTCTTT.

This chain uses TRBV7-9 with TRBJ1-4, with 7 bases that match TRBD1. CDR1 is SEHNR, CDR2 FQNEAQ, per germline (reference sequence). V gave up 6 bases and J gave up 3 bases; unmatched junction bases: 4. CDR3 size: 14 residues. DNA of the CDR3: TGTGCCAGCAGTCCCGGGACAGCTAATGAAAAACTGTTTTTT. The encoded protein is CASSPGTANEKLFF.

This chain links TRBV5-1 with TRBJ2-7; 8 bases match TRBD2. Losses at the gene ends were 3 bases for V and 2 bases for J; bases not matched to a gene: 7. Germline-derived CDR1 and CDR2 are SGHRS and YFSETQ. CDR3 length: 15 amino acids. The CDR3 sequence: CASSSGGTPTYEQYF. CDR3 bases: TGCGCCAGCAGCTCGGGGGGGACACCTACCTACGAGCAGTACTTC. The complete variable domain, with remaining parts taken from reference TRBV5-1 and TRBJ2-7, reads KAGVTQTPRYLIKTRGQQVTLSCSPISGHRSVSWYQQTPGQGLQFLFEYFSETQRNKGNFPGRFSGRQFSNSRSEMNVSTLELGDSALYLCASSSGGTPTYEQYFGPGTRLTVT.

The rearrangement joins TRBV5-1 to TRBJ2-1, with 16 bases identical to TRBD2. The CDR3 covers 17 residues. The germline V gene has CDR1 SGHRS and CDR2 YFSETQ. V dropped 3 bases and J dropped 5; count of bases not matched to a gene: 5. The chain's CDR3 is CASSWGLAGGLDNEQFF. In DNA form, the CDR3 reads TGCGCCAGCAGCTGGGGACTAGCGGGGGGGCTGGACAATGAGCAGTTCTTC.

The chain recombines TRBV4-3 with TRBJ2-7, with D perhaps matching TRBD1 (6 bases). This CDR3 has 15 amino acids. The V end was cut by 1 base, the J end by 3 bases, with 13 bases between. The V gene's germline CDR1 is LGHNA and CDR2 YSLEER. CDR3 loop: CASSQAGGGFYEQYF. The CDR3 bases are TGCGCCAGCAGCCAAGCAGGTGGGGGCTTCTACGAGCAGTACTTC.

The V and J genes are TRBV6-6 and TRBJ2-7; D possibly corresponds to TRBD1 (6 bases). The CDR3 is 15 amino acids. V was clipped by 6 bases and J by 0 bases, with 15 bases between them. Germline V CDR1 and CDR2: MNHNY, SVGAGI (reference sequence). DNA for the CDR3: TGTGCCAGCAGCCGACCGACAGGAATCTCCTACGAGCAGTACTTC. Amino acids: CASSRPTGISYEQYF.